This T cell receptor (beta chain) originates from a study of blood T cell repertoires in COVID-19. The V gene's germline CDR1 is SEHNR and CDR2 FQNEAQ (reference sequence). Trimming cost V 1 base and J 8 bases, with 17 bases left between them. This CDR3 comprises 15 residues. As originally analysed: How many nucleated cells were present was estimated from reference gene primer amplification. The table came from immunoSEQ multiplex PCR; TCRdb's copy has only in-frame clones and leaves some out. The V and J calls and clone size come from that table; D and trimming were worked out from the DNA. The data contain about 270,000 clones, about nine tenths of them singletons.

The TCR originated in a woman in her twenties or thirties with acute COVID-19. The chain has TRBV7-9 and TRBJ1-2; no reliable D call. Sequences were obtained from PBMCs or T cells enriched from blood (not recorded which). The CDR3 DNA follows: TGTGCCAGCAGCTTAGGCTCGGGAGAGCTGGTGGGCTACACCTTC. Protein: CASSLGSGELVGYTF.